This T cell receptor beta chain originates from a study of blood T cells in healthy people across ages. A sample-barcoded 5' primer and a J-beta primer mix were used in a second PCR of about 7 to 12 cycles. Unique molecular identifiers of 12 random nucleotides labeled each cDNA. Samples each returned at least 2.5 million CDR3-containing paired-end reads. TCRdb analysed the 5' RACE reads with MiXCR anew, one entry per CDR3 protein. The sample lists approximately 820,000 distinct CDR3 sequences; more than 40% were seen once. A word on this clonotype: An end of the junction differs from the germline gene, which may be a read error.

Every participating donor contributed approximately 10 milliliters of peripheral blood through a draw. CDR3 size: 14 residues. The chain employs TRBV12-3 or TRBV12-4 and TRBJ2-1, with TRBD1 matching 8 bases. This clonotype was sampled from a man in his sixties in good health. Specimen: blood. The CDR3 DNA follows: TGTGCCGGCAGTTTGACAGGGGCGACCAATGAGCAGTTCTTC. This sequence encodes CAGSLTGATNEQFF.